This T cell receptor beta chain was obtained from a study of OX40 agonist ivuxolimab in advanced cancers. About the research overall: Partial responses occurred in Three dose-escalation patients, one with hepatocellular carcinoma and two with cutaneous melanoma.

CDR1 WSHSY and CDR2 SAAADI come from the germline V gene. The CDR3 consists of 12 residues. Between the trimmed V and J ends, which lost 7 bases and 4 bases, there was a span of 10 bases. Baseline was the first blood sampling point, followed by cycle 4 day 1 and cycle 7 day 1. Notes on this clone: Antigen: not known.

Produced via immunoSEQ multiplex PCR; TCRdb's table is partial and in-frame only. The table records some 78,000 clones, around 89% of them present only once. Study conclusions and caveats: Which antigen the expanded peripheral T cells recognized is unknown. Both blood CD4+ and CD8+ T cells showed clonal growth by week 6 at 0.1 to 3.0 mg/kg.

The TCR comes from an adult with an advanced solid tumor such as melanoma, head and neck, liver or kidney cancer. The V and J genes are TRBV10-2 and TRBJ1-1; perhaps TRBD1 as D (5 bases). Sequences were derived from CD4+ or CD8+ T cells sorted from blood, sampled in a trial of the OX40 agonist ivuxolimab. CDR3 loop: CASNRGGTEAFF. The CDR3 DNA follows: TGCGCCAGCAATCGGGGGGGCACTGAAGCTTTCTTT.